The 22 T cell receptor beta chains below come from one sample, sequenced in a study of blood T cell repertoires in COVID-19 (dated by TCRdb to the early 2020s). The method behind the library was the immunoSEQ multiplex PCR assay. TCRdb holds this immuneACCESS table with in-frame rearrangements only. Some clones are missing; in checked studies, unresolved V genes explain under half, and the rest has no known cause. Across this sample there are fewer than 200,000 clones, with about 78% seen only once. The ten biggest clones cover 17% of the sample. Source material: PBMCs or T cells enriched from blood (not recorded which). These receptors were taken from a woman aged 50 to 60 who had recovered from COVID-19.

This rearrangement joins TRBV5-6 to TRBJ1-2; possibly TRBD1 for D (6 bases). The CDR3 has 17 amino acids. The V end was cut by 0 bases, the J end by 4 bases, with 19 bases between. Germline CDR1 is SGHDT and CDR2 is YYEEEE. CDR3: CASSLGGSQGYGYGYTF. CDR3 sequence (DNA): TGTGCCAGCAGCTTGGGTGGATCACAGGGTTATGGCTATGGCTACACCTTC.

The CDR3 loop reads CASRTHFDLTGYQPQHF. As DNA, the CDR3 is TGTGCCAGCAGAACGCACTTCGATCTGACAGGGTACCAGCCCCAGCATTTT. The chain combines TRBV2 with TRBJ1-5; 7 bases line up with TRBD1. With 6 bases clipped from V and 7 bases from J, the junction kept 18 bases outside the gene matches. Per germline, CDR1 SNHLY and CDR2 FYNNEI. The CDR3 runs to 17 residues.

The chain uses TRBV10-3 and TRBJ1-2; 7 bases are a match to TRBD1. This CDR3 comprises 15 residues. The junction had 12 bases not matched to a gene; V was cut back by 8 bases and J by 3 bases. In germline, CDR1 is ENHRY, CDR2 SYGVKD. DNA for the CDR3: TGTGCCATCCCTCGGCCAGGGGGGTCGGACTATGGCTACACCTTC. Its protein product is CAIPRPGGSDYGYTF.

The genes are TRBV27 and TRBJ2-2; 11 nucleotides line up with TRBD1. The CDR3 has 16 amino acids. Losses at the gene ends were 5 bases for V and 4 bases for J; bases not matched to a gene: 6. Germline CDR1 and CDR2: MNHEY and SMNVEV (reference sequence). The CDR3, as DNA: TGTGCCAGCAGTCCACAAGGGACAGGGGGCACCGGGGAGCTGTTTTTT. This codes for CASSPQGTGGTGELFF.

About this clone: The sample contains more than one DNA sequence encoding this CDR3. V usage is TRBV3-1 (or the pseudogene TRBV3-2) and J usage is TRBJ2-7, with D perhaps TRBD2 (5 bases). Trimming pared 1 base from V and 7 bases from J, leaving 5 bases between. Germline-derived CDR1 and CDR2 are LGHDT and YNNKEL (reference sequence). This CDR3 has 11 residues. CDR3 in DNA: TGTGCCAGCAGCCAAGGAGGGGAGCAGTACTTC. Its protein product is CASSQGGEQYF.

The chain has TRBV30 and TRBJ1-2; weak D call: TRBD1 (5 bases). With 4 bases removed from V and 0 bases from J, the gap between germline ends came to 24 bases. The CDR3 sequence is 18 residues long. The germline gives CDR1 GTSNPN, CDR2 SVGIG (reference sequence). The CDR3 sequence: CAWIHYNAWTTANYGYTF. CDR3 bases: TGTGCCTGGATTCACTACAACGCCTGGACGACAGCTAACTATGGCTACACCTTC.

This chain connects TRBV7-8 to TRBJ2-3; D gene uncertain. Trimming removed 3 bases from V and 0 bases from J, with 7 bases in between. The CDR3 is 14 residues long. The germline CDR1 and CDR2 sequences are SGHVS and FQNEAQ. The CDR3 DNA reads TGTGCCAGCAGCTTGGCAGGTAGCACAGATACGCAGTATTTT. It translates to CASSLAGSTDTQYF.

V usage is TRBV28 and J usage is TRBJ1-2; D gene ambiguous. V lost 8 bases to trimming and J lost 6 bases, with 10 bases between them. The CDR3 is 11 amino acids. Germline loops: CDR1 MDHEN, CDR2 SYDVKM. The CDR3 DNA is TGTGCCAGCGGGCAGACGGATGGCTACACCTTC. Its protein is CASGQTDGYTF.

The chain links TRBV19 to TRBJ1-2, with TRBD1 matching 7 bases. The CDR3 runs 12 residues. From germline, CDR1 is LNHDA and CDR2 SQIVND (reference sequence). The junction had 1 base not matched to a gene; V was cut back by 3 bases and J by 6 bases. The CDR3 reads CASSMQGDGYTF. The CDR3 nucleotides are TGTGCCAGTAGTATGCAGGGGGATGGCTACACCTTC. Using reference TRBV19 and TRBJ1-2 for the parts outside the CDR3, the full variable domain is DGGITQSPKYLFRKEGQNVTLSCEQNLNHDAMYWYRQDPGQGLRLIYYSQIVNDFQKGDIAEGYSVSREKKESFPLTVTSAQKNPTAFYLCASSMQGDGYTFGSGTRLTVV.

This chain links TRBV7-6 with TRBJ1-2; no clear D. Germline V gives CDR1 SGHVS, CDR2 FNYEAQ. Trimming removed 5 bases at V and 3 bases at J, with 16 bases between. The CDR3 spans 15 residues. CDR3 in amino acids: CASSNKLRLDYGYTF. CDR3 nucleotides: TGTGCCAGCAGCAACAAACTACGGTTGGACTATGGCTACACCTTC. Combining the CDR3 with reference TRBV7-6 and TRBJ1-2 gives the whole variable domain GAGVSQSPRYKVTKRGQDVALRCDPISGHVSLYWYRQALGQGPEFLTYFNYEAQQDKSGLPNDRFSAERPEGSISTLTIQRTEQRDSAMYRCASSNKLRLDYGYTFGSGTRLTVV.

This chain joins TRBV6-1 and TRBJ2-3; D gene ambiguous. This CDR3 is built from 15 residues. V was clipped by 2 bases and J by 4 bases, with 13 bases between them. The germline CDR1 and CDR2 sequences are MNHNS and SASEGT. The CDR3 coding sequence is TGTGCCAGCAGTGAATCGCAGGCGTTTCCAGATACGCAGTATTTT. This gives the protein CASSESQAFPDTQYF.

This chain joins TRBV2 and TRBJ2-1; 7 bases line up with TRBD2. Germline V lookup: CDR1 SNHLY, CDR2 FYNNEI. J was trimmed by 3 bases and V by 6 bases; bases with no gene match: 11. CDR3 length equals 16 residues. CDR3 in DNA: TGTGCCAGCAGACCCACTGCGGGAGTAATCTACAATGAGCAGTTCTTC. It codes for CASRPTAGVIYNEQFF.

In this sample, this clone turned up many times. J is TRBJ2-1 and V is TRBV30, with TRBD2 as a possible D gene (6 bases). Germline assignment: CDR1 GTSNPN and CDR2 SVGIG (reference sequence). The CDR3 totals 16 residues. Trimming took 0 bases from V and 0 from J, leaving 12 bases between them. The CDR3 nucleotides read TGTGCCTGGAGTGTACGGGGACTCTCCTCCTACAATGAGCAGTTCTTC. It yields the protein CAWSVRGLSSYNEQFF.

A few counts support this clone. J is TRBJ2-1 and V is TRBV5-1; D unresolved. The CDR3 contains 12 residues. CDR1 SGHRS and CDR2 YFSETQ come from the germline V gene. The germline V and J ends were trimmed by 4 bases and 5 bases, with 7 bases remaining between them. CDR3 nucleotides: TGCGCCAGCAGCCCCAGAAACAATGAGCAGTTCTTC. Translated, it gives CASSPRNNEQFF.

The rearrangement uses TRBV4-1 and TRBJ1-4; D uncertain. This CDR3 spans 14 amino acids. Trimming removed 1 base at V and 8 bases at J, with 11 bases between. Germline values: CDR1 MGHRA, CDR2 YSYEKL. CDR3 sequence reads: CASSQGASGEKLFF. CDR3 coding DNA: TGCGCCAGCAGCCAAGGGGCTTCGGGGGAAAAACTGTTTTTT.

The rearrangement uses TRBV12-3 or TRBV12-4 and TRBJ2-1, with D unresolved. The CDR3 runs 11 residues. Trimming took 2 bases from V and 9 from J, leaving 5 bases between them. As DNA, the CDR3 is TGTGCCAGCAGTTTATCTTCTGAGCAGTTCTTC. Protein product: CASSLSSEQFF.

Written as DNA, the CDR3 is TGTGCCAGTAGGAGTTCTACTTCCTACGAGCAGTACTTC. This sequence encodes CASRSSTSYEQYF. V gene TRBV19 combines with J gene TRBJ2-7; D not certain. The CDR3 is 13 residues long. Trimming took 6 bases from V and 1 from J, leaving 10 bases between them. CDR1 is LNHDA, CDR2 SQIVND, per germline (reference sequence). The full variable domain, with the rest looked up from reference TRBV19 and TRBJ2-7, is DGGITQSPKYLFRKEGQNVTLSCEQNLNHDAMYWYRQDPGQGLRLIYYSQIVNDFQKGDIAEGYSVSREKKESFPLTVTSAQKNPTAFYLCASRSSTSYEQYFGPGTRLTVT.

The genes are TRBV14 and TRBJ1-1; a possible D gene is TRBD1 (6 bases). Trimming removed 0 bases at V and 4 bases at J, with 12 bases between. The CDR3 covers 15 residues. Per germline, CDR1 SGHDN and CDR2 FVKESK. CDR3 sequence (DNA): TGTGCCAGCAGCCAAGACCCAGGGGTGAGCACTGAAGCTTTCTTT. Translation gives CASSQDPGVSTEAFF. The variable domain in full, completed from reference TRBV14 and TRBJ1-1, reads EAGVTQFPSHSVIEKGQTVTLRCDPISGHDNLYWYRRVMGKEIKFLLHFVKESKQDESGMPNNRFLAERTGGTYSTLKVQPAELEDSGVYFCASSQDPGVSTEAFFGQGTRLTVV.

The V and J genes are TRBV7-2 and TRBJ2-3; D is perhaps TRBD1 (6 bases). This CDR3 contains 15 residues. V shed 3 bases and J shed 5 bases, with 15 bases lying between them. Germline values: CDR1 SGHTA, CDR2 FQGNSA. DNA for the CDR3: TGTGCCAGCAGCTTGTGGCAGGGGTATTTAGATACGCAGTATTTT. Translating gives CASSLWQGYLDTQYF. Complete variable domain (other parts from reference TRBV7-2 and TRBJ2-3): GAGVSQSPSNKVTEKGKDVELRCDPISGHTALYWYRQSLGQGLEFLIYFQGNSAPDKSGLPSDRFSAERTGGSVSTLTIQRTQQEDSAVYLCASSLWQGYLDTQYFGPGTRLTVL.

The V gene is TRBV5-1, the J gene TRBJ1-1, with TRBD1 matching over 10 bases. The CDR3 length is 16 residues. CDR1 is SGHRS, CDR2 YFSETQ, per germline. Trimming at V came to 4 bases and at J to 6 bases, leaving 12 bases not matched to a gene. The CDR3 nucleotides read TGCGCCAGCAGCAAGGGACAGGGGTATCGAATCGCTGAAGCTTTCTTT. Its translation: CASSKGQGYRIAEAFF.

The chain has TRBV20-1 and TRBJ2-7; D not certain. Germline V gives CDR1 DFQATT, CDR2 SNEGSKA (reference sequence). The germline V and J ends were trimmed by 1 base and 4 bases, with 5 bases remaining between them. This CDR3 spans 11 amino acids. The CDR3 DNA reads TGCAGTGCTAGAGGTCCATACGAGCAGTACTTC. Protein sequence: CSARGPYEQYF.

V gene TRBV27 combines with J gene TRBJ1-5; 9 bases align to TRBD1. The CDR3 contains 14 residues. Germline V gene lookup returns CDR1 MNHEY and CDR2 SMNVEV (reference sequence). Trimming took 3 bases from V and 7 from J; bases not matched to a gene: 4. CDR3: CASSFTGGAQPQHF. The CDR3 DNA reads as TGTGCCAGCAGTTTTACAGGGGGCGCGCAGCCCCAGCATTTT.